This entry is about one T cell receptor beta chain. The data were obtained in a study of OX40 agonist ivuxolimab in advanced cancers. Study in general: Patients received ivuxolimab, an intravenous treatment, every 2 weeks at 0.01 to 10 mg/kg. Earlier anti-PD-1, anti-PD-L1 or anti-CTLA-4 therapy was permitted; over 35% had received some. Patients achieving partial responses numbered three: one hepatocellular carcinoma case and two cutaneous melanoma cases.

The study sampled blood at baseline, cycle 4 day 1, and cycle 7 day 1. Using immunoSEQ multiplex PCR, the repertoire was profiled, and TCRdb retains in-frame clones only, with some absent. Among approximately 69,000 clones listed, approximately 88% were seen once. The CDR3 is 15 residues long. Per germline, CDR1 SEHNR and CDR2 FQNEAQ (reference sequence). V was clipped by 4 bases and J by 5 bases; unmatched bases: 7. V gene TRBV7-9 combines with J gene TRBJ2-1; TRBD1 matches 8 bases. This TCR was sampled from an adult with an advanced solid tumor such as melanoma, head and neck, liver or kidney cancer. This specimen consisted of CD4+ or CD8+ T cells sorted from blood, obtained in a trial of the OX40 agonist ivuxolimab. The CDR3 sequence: CASSSDRDGHNEQFF. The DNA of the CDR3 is TGTGCCAGCAGCTCGGACAGGGATGGCCACAATGAGCAGTTCTTC.